This T cell receptor beta chain stems from a study of blood T cell repertoires in COVID-19. Overall study: The study drew acute and convalescent COVID-19 samples from the United States, Italy and Spain. PBMCs, B-cell-depleted T cells, or T cells provided the cDNA or gDNA that made up the material.

In assigning cohorts, the study relied on participant-reported clinical history. Methods used by the authors: Reference gene primer amplification gave estimated nucleated cell counts. This table comes from immunoSEQ multiplex PCR, and its TCRdb copy is limited to in-frame clones, with some not included. V and J calls and clone size are those listed in that table; D and trimming were worked out from the DNA. The table has about 220,000 clones, 82% seen once; the top ten hold about 3.4%. The CDR3 consists of 13 residues. V lost 1 base to trimming and J lost 7 bases; unmatched junction nucleotides: 0. This chain links TRBV12-3 or TRBV12-4 with TRBJ2-1; 8 bases match TRBD1. The sample comprised PBMCs or T cells enriched from blood (not recorded which). The receptor was derived from a woman in her fifties or sixties who had recovered from COVID-19. CDR3 protein: CASSLGQGNEQFF. CDR3 DNA sequence: TGTGCCAGCAGTTTAGGACAGGGGAATGAGCAGTTCTTC.